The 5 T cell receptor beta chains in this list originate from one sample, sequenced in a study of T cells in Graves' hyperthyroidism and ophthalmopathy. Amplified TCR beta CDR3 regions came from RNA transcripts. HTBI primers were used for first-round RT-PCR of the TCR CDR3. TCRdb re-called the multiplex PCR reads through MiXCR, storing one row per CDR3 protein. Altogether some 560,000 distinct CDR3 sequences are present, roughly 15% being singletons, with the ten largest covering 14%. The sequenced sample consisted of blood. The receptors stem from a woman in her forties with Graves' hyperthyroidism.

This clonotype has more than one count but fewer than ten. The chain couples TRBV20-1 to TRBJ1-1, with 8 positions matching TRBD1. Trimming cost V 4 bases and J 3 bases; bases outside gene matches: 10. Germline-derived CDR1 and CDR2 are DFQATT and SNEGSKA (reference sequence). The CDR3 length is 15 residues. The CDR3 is CSATPEDRGDTEAFF. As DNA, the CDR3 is TGCAGTGCTACCCCAGAAGACAGGGGAGACACTGAAGCTTTCTTT.

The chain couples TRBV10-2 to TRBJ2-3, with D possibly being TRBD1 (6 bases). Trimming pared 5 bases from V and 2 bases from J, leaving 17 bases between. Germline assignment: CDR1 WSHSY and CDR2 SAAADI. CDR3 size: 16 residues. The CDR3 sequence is CASSSSGTSLTDTQYF. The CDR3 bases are TGCGCCAGCAGTTCATCCGGGACATCCCTCACAGATACGCAGTATTTT.

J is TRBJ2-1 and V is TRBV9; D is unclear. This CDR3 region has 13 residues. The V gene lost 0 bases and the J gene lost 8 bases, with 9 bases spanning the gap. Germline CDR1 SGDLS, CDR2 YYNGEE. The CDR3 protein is CASSVAPADEQFF. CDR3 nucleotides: TGTGCCAGCAGCGTAGCCCCGGCGGATGAGCAGTTCTTC.

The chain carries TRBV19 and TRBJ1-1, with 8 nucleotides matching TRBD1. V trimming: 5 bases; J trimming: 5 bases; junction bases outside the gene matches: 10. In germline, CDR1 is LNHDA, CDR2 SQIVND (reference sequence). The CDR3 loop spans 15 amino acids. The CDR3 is CASSPRQGPGTEAFF. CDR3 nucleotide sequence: TGTGCCAGTAGTCCCCGACAGGGGCCGGGGACTGAAGCTTTCTTT.

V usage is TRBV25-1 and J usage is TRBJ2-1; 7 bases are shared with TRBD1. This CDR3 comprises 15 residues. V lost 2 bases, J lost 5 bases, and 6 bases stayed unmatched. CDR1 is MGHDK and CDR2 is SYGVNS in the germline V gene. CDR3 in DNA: TGTGCCAGCAGTGAAGTACAGGGGTCCCACAATGAGCAGTTCTTC. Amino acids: CASSEVQGSHNEQFF. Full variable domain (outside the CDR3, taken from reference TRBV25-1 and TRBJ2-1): EADIYQTPRYLVIGTGKKITLECSQTMGHDKMYWYQQDPGMELHLIHYSYGVNSTEKGDLSSESTVSRIRTEHFPLTLESARPSHTSQYLCASSEVQGSHNEQFFGPGTRLTVL.